This T cell receptor (beta chain) was captured by sequencing in a study of T cells expressing NK-cell markers. Study information: Each TCR beta repertoire originated in sorted T cells that were CD3+CD56+NKG2C+, CD3+CD56+NKG2C- or CD3+CD56-NKG2C+.

TCR beta cDNA was generated via 5'RACE template switching incorporating UMIs. TCRdb re-called the 5' RACE reads, yielding one record per CDR3 amino acid sequence without DNA. This table holds about 260,000 distinct CDR3 sequences. Germline V gene data show CDR1 as SGHTA and CDR2 as FQGNSA. The CDR3 totals 16 residues. The chain combines TRBV7-2 with TRBJ2-2; TCRdb lists TRBD2, though no DNA is available to test this call. The sample taken for sequencing was blood T cells: a sorted CD56 or NKG2C T cell subset, CD4+ or CD8+ T cells, or bulk PBMC T cells (not recorded which). The receptor comes from a woman aged 18 to 69 in good health. CDR3 loop: CASSLFLAGLTGELFF. Looking up the rest from reference TRBV7-2 and TRBJ2-2 gives the full variable domain: GAGVSQSPSNKVTEKGKDVELRCDPISGHTALYWYRQSLGQGLEFLIYFQGNSAPDKSGLPSDRFSAERTGGSVSTLTIQRTQQEDSAVYLCASSLFLAGLTGELFFGEGSRLTVL.